The present T cell receptor beta chain was sequenced within a study of cytomegalovirus exposure and HLA in healthy donors. The PCR made use of 60 Vbeta and 13 Jbeta primers. Sequenced by immunoSEQ multiplex PCR; TCRdb stores in-frame clones only, minus some. The sample records approximately 170,000 clones, roughly 85% being singletons. The CDR3 spans 11 residues. Germline V gene data show CDR1 as GTSNPN and CDR2 as SVGIG (reference sequence). Trimming removed 7 bases from V and 4 bases from J, with 10 bases in between. This clonotype was obtained from a boy aged 2 to 10 in good health and CMV-seronegative. This chain uses TRBV30 with TRBJ1-2, with TRBD1 as a possible D gene (5 bases). The source material was PBMCs. In DNA, the CDR3 is TGTGCCTTGGACACTTCCTATGGCTACACCTTC. It translates to CALDTSYGYTF.